These 25 T cell receptor beta chains were all obtained from the same sample, sequenced in a study of control samples from healthy donors and cancer patients. The data were produced by immunoSEQ multiplex PCR, yet TCRdb's version contains in-frame clones alone and is incomplete. The sample has tens of thousands of clones, 88% seen once. Sequenced: PBMCs. These receptors were taken from a man between 50 and 59 years old with head and neck cancer.

This clone appeared a few times. This rearrangement joins TRBV5-1 to TRBJ2-1; 8 bases map to TRBD2. CDR3 length: 15 amino acids. V lost 0 bases, J lost 2 bases, and 1 base stayed unmatched. Germline-derived CDR1 and CDR2 are SGHRS and YFSETQ. CDR3 sequence: CASSLAGGAYNEQFF. Written as DNA, the CDR3 is TGCGCCAGCAGCTTGGCCGGGGGGGCCTACAATGAGCAGTTCTTC.

The gene calls are TRBV6-6 and TRBJ2-5; D is possibly TRBD1 or TRBD2 (5 bases each). Trimming removed 5 bases from V and 3 bases from J, with 13 bases in between. Germline V gene data show CDR1 as MNHNY and CDR2 as SVGAGI (reference sequence). This CDR3 contains 14 residues. This chain's CDR3 is CASSGRGAKETQYF. The CDR3 coding sequence is TGTGCCAGCAGTGGCCGGGGCGCGAAAGAGACCCAGTACTTC.

The chain combines TRBV5-8 with TRBJ2-1; D perhaps matches TRBD1 (5 bases). This CDR3 has 16 residues. Trimming left V 5 bases short and J 3 bases short, with 18 bases between. Germline-derived CDR1 and CDR2 are SGHTS and YDEGEE. CDR3 sequence: CASRDDRVKFYNEQFF. CDR3 coding DNA: TGTGCCAGCAGGGACGACAGAGTGAAATTCTACAATGAGCAGTTCTTC. The whole variable domain, filled in from reference TRBV5-8 and TRBJ2-1, reads EAGVTQSPTHLIKTRGQQATLRCSPISGHTSVYWYQQALGLGLQFLLWYDEGEERNRGNFPPRFSGRQFPNYSSELNVNALELEDSALYLCASRDDRVKFYNEQFFGPGTRLTVL.

The rearrangement links TRBV5-1 to TRBJ2-1, with TRBD1 matching over 8 bases. Germline V gives CDR1 SGHRS, CDR2 YFSETQ. This CDR3 is built from 16 residues. The V and J ends lost 3 bases and 4 bases, in that order; junction bases with no gene match: 9. CDR3 DNA sequence: TGCGCCAGCAGCTCCCAACTCAGGGGGCCATACAATGAGCAGTTCTTC. As protein: CASSSQLRGPYNEQFF. Full variable domain (rest looked up from reference TRBV5-1 and TRBJ2-1): KAGVTQTPRYLIKTRGQQVTLSCSPISGHRSVSWYQQTPGQGLQFLFEYFSETQRNKGNFPGRFSGRQFSNSRSEMNVSTLELGDSALYLCASSSQLRGPYNEQFFGPGTRLTVL.

The chain recombines TRBV7-6 with TRBJ1-1, with 7 bases matching TRBD1. Germline-derived CDR1 and CDR2 are SGHVS and FNYEAQ. This CDR3 region has 15 residues. V gave up 2 bases and J gave up 1 base; unmatched junction bases: 4. CDR3 DNA sequence: TGTGCCAGCAGCTTATTAGGGACAGCGAACACTGAAGCTTTCTTT. Translated: CASSLLGTANTEAFF.

The CDR3 loop is CASGDVTGQEQYF. CDR3 coding DNA: TGTGCCAGTGGGGACGTGACAGGGCAAGAGCAGTACTTC. The chain joins TRBV4-2 to TRBJ2-7; 7 bases line up with TRBD1. Germline CDR1 LGHNA, CDR2 YNFKEQ. V was pared by 9 bases and J by 7 bases, with 12 bases of the junction left unmatched. CDR3 size: 13 residues.

The chain joins TRBV7-2 to TRBJ2-7; 8 nucleotides line up with TRBD2. After removal of 5 bases from V and 7 bases from J, the junction contained 13 bases not matched to a gene. Germline V CDR1 and CDR2: SGHTA, FQGNSA. This CDR3 has 15 residues. The CDR3 DNA sequence: TGTGCCAGCAGCCCTAGTGGGGCGGGAGGCAAAGAGCAGTACTTC. Its protein is CASSPSGAGGKEQYF. The whole variable domain, remainder taken from reference TRBV7-2 and TRBJ2-7, is GAGVSQSPSNKVTEKGKDVELRCDPISGHTALYWYRQSLGQGLEFLIYFQGNSAPDKSGLPSDRFSAERTGGSVSTLTIQRTQQEDSAVYLCASSPSGAGGKEQYFGPGTRLTVT.

CDR3 nucleotides: TGTGCCAGCAGTTATGGGACTGAAGCTTTCTTT. It encodes CASSYGTEAFF. The gene calls are TRBV6-1 and TRBJ1-1; D is undetermined. The ends were cut back, 5 bases at V and 5 bases at J, with 6 bases in the middle. The CDR3 contains 11 residues. CDR1 MNHNS and CDR2 SASEGT come from the germline V gene.

This clone was found once. The chain has TRBV6-5 and TRBJ2-2; D remains ambiguous. The CDR3 runs to 13 residues. Per the germline V gene, CDR1 is MNHEY and CDR2 is SVGAGI. V was pared by 5 bases and J by 6 bases, with 10 bases between. The CDR3 nucleotides read TGTGCCAGCAGTCCCCCGGGCTCCGGGGAGCTGTTTTTT. Its protein is CASSPPGSGELFF.

The chain recombines TRBV15 with TRBJ2-4; TRBD1 is a possible D gene (6 bases). The germline V gene has CDR1 LNHNV and CDR2 YYDKDF (reference sequence). V was cut by 3 bases and J by 4 bases, with 16 bases left in between. The CDR3 has 16 residues. The CDR3 DNA reads TGTGCCACCAGCAGGAGGGGGTGGGACGGGAAAAACATTCAGTACTTC. Amino acids: CATSRRGWDGKNIQYF.

The chain carries TRBV7-2 and TRBJ1-5, with D possibly matching TRBD1 (6 bases). The length of the CDR3 is 14 residues. Germline-derived CDR1 and CDR2 are SGHTA and FQGNSA. Trimming took off 0 bases at V and 6 bases at J, with 9 bases between the two ends. The CDR3 sequence: CASSLAHRAQPQHF. In DNA, the CDR3 is TGTGCCAGCAGCTTAGCGCACAGGGCTCAGCCCCAGCATTTT.

This sequence joins TRBV7-3 and TRBJ2-1; TRBD1 or TRBD2 may be the D gene (6 bases each). V lost 5 bases, J lost 8 bases, and 16 bases lay in between. The CDR3 is made up of 14 amino acids. Germline V gene sequence: CDR1 SGHTA, CDR2 FQGTGA. In nucleotides, the CDR3 is TGTGCCAGCAGCCCCACGGGGGCAGGGTATGAGCAGTTCTTC. Amino acid sequence: CASSPTGAGYEQFF.

This rearrangement joins TRBV5-4 to TRBJ2-7; D call uncertain. V was trimmed by 10 bases and J by 6 bases, leaving 17 bases between them. The CDR3 has 12 amino acids. Per the germline V gene, CDR1 is SGHNT and CDR2 is YYREEE (reference sequence). The CDR3 spells CASSSFRSEQYF. The DNA for the CDR3 is TGTGCCTCTTCCTCATTTCGGAGCGAGCAGTACTTC. Full variable domain (missing parts from reference TRBV5-4 and TRBJ2-7): ETGVTQSPTHLIKTRGQQVTLRCSSQSGHNTVSWYQQALGQGPQFIFQYYREEENGRGNFPPRFSGLQFPNYSSELNVNALELDDSALYLCASSSFRSEQYFGPGTRLTVT.

The chain links TRBV10-1 to TRBJ2-3; D perhaps matches TRBD1 (7 bases). Germline-derived CDR1 and CDR2 are WNHNN and SYGVQD (reference sequence). V was trimmed by 3 bases and J by 1 base, leaving 14 bases between them. The CDR3 is 16 residues long. The CDR3 nucleotides read TGCGCCAGCAGTGACGTCAGGGGGGACGGCACAGATACGCAGTATTTT. Protein product: CASSDVRGDGTDTQYF.

The chain combines TRBV27 with TRBJ2-5; 9 nucleotides align to TRBD2. The CDR3 is made up of 15 amino acids. The V segment lost 5 bases and the J segment 5 bases; nucleotides outside the gene matches: 9. CDR1 is MNHEY and CDR2 is SMNVEV in the germline V gene (reference sequence). The CDR3 coding sequence is TGTGCCAGCAGTCCCCCGGGTAGCGGGAGTGAGACCCAGTACTTC. Amino acid sequence: CASSPPGSGSETQYF.

The V and J genes are TRBV18 and TRBJ2-1; tentatively, D is TRBD2 (5 bases). Germline V gives CDR1 KGHSH, CDR2 LQKENI. V was pared by 8 bases and J by 4 bases, with 15 bases between. The CDR3 loop spans 14 amino acids. In nucleotides, the CDR3 is TGTGCCAGCGCCGGAGCGGATCGTTACAATGAGCAGTTCTTC. This codes for CASAGADRYNEQFF.

The chain combines TRBV5-1 with TRBJ2-3; D is tentatively TRBD1 or TRBD2 (5 bases each). Germline values: CDR1 SGHRS, CDR2 YFSETQ. There are 17 residues in the CDR3. Trimming shortened V by 0 bases and J by 3 bases, and 17 bases separated the two germline ends. The CDR3 DNA is TGCGCCAGCAGCTTGGCAAGGGGCGGAGGAGGAACAGATACGCAGTATTTT. Its translation: CASSLARGGGGTDTQYF.

The CDR3, as DNA: TGTGCCAGCAGCGACGAAGGGACTAGCTACGATACGCAGTATTTT. Its translation: CASSDEGTSYDTQYF. The chain recombines TRBV9 with TRBJ2-3, with 9 nucleotides matching TRBD2. V lost 3 bases, J lost 6 bases, and 8 bases stayed unmatched. Germline CDR1 and CDR2: SGDLS and YYNGEE. The CDR3 is 15 residues long.

V usage is TRBV4-3 and J usage is TRBJ2-6; D is unresolved. V shed 0 bases and J shed 0 bases, with 6 bases lying between them. This CDR3 has 16 amino acids. The V gene's germline CDR1 is LGHNA and CDR2 YSLEER. For the CDR3, the DNA is TGCGCCAGCAGCCAAGATAACCTCTCTGGGGCCAACGTCCTGACTTTC. Its translation is CASSQDNLSGANVLTF.

The chain uses TRBV30 and TRBJ1-2; tentative D call: TRBD1 (6 bases). Germline loops: CDR1 GTSNPN, CDR2 SVGIG (reference sequence). With 5 bases removed from V and 6 bases from J, the gap between germline ends came to 19 bases. This CDR3 spans 14 amino acids. The CDR3 region has the DNA TGTGCCTGGCAAAACAGGGTCTCCCTTCATGGCTACACCTTC. The encoded protein is CAWQNRVSLHGYTF. The whole variable domain, remainder taken from reference TRBV30 and TRBJ1-2, is SQTIHQWPATLVQPVGSPLSLECTVEGTSNPNLYWYRQAAGRGLQLLFYSVGIGQISSEVPQNLSASRPQDRQFILSSKKLLLSDSGFYLCAWQNRVSLHGYTFGSGTRLTVV.

The chain combines TRBV11-2 with TRBJ1-3; no clear D. CDR3 length: 16 amino acids. Germline V gene data show CDR1 as SGHAT and CDR2 as FQNNGV. Trimming took 5 bases from V and 0 from J, leaving 14 bases between them. The CDR3 DNA reads TGTGCCAGCAGCACAAGACCCGGGAGCTCTGGAAACACCATATATTTT. It encodes CASSTRPGSSGNTIYF.

J is TRBJ2-5 and V is TRBV3-1 (or the pseudogene TRBV3-2); no firm D call. CDR3 length: 14 amino acids. Trimming pared 0 bases from V and 2 bases from J, leaving 7 bases between. The germline gives CDR1 LGHDT, CDR2 YNNKEL (reference sequence). The CDR3 bases are TGTGCCAGCAGCCAAGATTCAAATCAAGAGACCCAGTACTTC. Protein product: CASSQDSNQETQYF.

The chain carries TRBV18 and TRBJ1-5, with D hard to call. CDR3 length: 15 amino acids. Germline V lookup: CDR1 KGHSH, CDR2 LQKENI. V was clipped by 5 bases and J by 2 bases, with 13 bases between them. CDR3 DNA sequence: TGTGCCAGCTCATCTCTCCAAGTAGGCAATCAGCCCCAGCATTTT. It translates to CASSSLQVGNQPQHF.

V gene TRBV6-1 combines with J gene TRBJ2-7, with a tentative D call TRBD2 (5 bases). This CDR3 is 14 amino acids long. Between the trimmed V and J ends, which lost 3 bases and 6 bases, there was a span of 15 bases. Germline V CDR1 and CDR2: MNHNS, SASEGT. In nucleotides, the CDR3 is TGTGCCAGCAGTGAGATGGTTGGCGGAGGCGAGCAGTACTTC. Protein: CASSEMVGGGEQYF.

This chain links TRBV9 with TRBJ2-1, with D possibly being TRBD2 (5 bases). Per the germline V gene, CDR1 is SGDLS and CDR2 is YYNGEE. The ends were cut back, 4 bases at V and 0 bases at J, with 17 bases in the middle. This CDR3 spans 17 amino acids. CDR3 region: CASSPLGSPTSYNEQFF. As DNA, the CDR3 is TGTGCCAGCAGCCCCCTGGGGAGCCCAACCTCCTACAATGAGCAGTTCTTC. Full variable domain (outside the CDR3, taken from reference TRBV9 and TRBJ2-1): DSGVTQTPKHLITATGQRVTLRCSPRSGDLSVYWYQQSLDQGLQFLIQYYNGEERAKGNILERFSAQQFPDLHSELNLSSLELGDSALYFCASSPLGSPTSYNEQFFGPGTRLTVL.